Reported below is one TCR beta chain. What it recognizes is unknown. This PCR relied on a set of 60 Vbeta primers and 13 Jbeta primers. Only in-frame clones appear in the TCRdb table, and some are missing; sequencing was by immunoSEQ multiplex PCR. The sample consists of roughly 130,000 clones, more than 65% of them appearing once. The CDR3 extends over 14 amino acids. Germline V gives CDR1 MGHDK, CDR2 SYGVNS. Trimming took off 10 bases at V and 1 base at J, with 16 bases between the two ends. The data were taken from a study of cytomegalovirus exposure and HLA in healthy donors. Study results and limitations: The records held CMV serostatus as the only immune exposure information. A few chains tied to CMV proved CMV antigen-specific in vitro.

Specimen: PBMCs. The J gene is TRBJ1-2, the V gene TRBV25-1, with D possibly TRBD1 on 6 matching bases. The sequence was collected from a woman between 18 and 30 years old in good health and CMV-seropositive. The chain's CDR3 is CAIFVTGYNYGYTF. DNA of the CDR3: TGTGCCATTTTCGTGACAGGCTATAACTATGGCTACACCTTC.